Sequencing of this T cell receptor (beta chain) was carried out in a study of cytomegalovirus exposure and HLA in healthy donors. Notes on the study in general: An analysis was carried out later, and it reportedly showed fewer N-insertions in an Asian-associated ancestry cluster than the approximately 700-donor mean.

With respect to this clone: Its target is unknown.

In germline, CDR1 is GTSNPN, CDR2 SVGIG (reference sequence). CDR3 size: 13 residues. V shed 6 bases and J shed 4 bases, with 13 bases lying between them. It was with 60 Vbeta and 13 Jbeta primers that the PCR ran. Here immunoSEQ multiplex PCR was the method, and the copy in TCRdb shows in-frame clones only, minus some. The table lists under 80,000 clones, 75% to 85% of them singletons, with roughly 47% in the top ten. This rearrangement joins TRBV30 to TRBJ1-3, with D possibly being TRBD1 (6 bases). This clonotype originated in a man aged 50 to 60 in good health and CMV-seropositive. What was sequenced was PBMCs. The CDR3 DNA is TGTGCCTGCCCCGCAGGGGAAGGAAACACCATATATTTT. As protein: CACPAGEGNTIYF.